A single sample gave rise to the 27 T cell receptor beta chains below, sequenced in a study of T-cell reconstitution after alpha-beta-depleted transplantation in children. Unique molecular identifiers were incorporated into the prepared TCRbeta library. MiXCR, applied by TCRdb to the PCR reads, yields one record per CDR3 protein. This table has 98,000 or so distinct CDR3 sequences, approximately 6.6% appearing once. This sample comprised PBMCs, mostly from graft donor cells, obtained 360 days after TCRalphabeta/CD19-depleted stem cell transplant. These receptors were obtained from a male patient between 2 and 15 years old who had a stem cell transplant for acute lymphoblastic leukemia, so the T cells may come from the graft donor.

The rearrangement links TRBV18 to TRBJ2-2, with TRBD1 as a possible D gene (5 bases). This CDR3 comprises 15 residues. The V gene lost 5 bases and the J gene lost 9 bases, with 19 bases spanning the gap. CDR1 and CDR2 (germline): KGHSH, LQKENI. The CDR3 loop is CASSVSFREHRELFF. Here the CDR3 DNA reads TGTGCCAGCTCAGTAAGCTTCAGGGAACACCGGGAGCTGTTTTTT.

This clonotype was seen many times. V gene TRBV25-1 combines with J gene TRBJ2-3; possible D gene TRBD2, 6 bases. This CDR3 spans 13 amino acids. Trimming pared 10 bases from V and 2 bases from J, leaving 13 bases between. The germline V gene encodes CDR1 MGHDK and CDR2 SYGVNS. CDR3 sequence: CATSGENTDTQYF. CDR3 DNA: TGTGCCACCTCGGGGGAGAACACAGATACGCAGTATTTT.

This clonotype was seen a few times. This chain uses TRBV18 with TRBJ2-6; D is undetermined. V was shortened by 2 bases and J by 0 bases, with 8 bases between the two germline ends. This CDR3 is 16 amino acids long. Germline V lookup: CDR1 KGHSH, CDR2 LQKENI. CDR3 sequence: CASSPYEVSGANVLTF. The CDR3 region has the DNA TGTGCCAGCTCACCATACGAGGTCTCTGGGGCCAACGTCCTGACTTTC.

This clonotype was observed many times. This chain connects TRBV4-3 to TRBJ2-3; no clear D. This CDR3 spans 15 amino acids. Germline CDR1 reads LGHNA; CDR2 reads YSLEER. The V and J ends lost 0 bases and 6 bases respectively, with 13 bases between them. This chain's CDR3 is CASSQEFRATDTQYF. CDR3 coding DNA: TGCGCCAGCAGCCAAGAATTCCGAGCGACGGATACGCAGTATTTT.

This clonotype was observed a handful of times. The gene calls are TRBV2 and TRBJ2-3, with D possibly TRBD1 on 6 matching bases. The CDR3 extends over 14 amino acids. The V gene lost 5 bases and the J gene lost 6 bases, with 15 bases spanning the gap. Germline loops: CDR1 SNHLY, CDR2 FYNNEI. Here the CDR3 DNA reads TGTGCCAGCAGTCGCCAGGGCCAGGGGGATACGCAGTATTTT. It specifies CASSRQGQGDTQYF.

V usage is TRBV11-2 and J usage is TRBJ2-7, with TRBD2 identical over 9 bases. Trimming took 0 bases from V and 7 from J; bases not matched to a gene: 16. This CDR3 contains 18 residues. CDR1 is SGHAT and CDR2 is FQNNGV in the germline V gene. The CDR3 DNA reads as TGTGCCAGCAGCTTAGATCCCCCGGTGGTAGCGGGAGTTGGGGAGCAGTACTTC. It is translated as CASSLDPPVVAGVGEQYF.

J is TRBJ2-7 and V is TRBV14, with D possibly being TRBD1 or TRBD2 (5 bases each). Germline lookup yields CDR1 SGHDN and CDR2 FVKESK. This CDR3 has 15 residues. The ends were cut back, 3 bases at V and 4 bases at J, with 16 bases in the middle. The CDR3 sequence: CASSHGYGARYEQYF. Written as DNA, the CDR3 is TGTGCCAGCAGCCACGGATACGGGGCCCGGTACGAGCAGTACTTC. Full variable domain (remainder filled in from reference TRBV14 and TRBJ2-7): EAGVTQFPSHSVIEKGQTVTLRCDPISGHDNLYWYRRVMGKEIKFLLHFVKESKQDESGMPNNRFLAERTGGTYSTLKVQPAELEDSGVYFCASSHGYGARYEQYFGPGTRLTVT.

This chain connects TRBV7-9 to TRBJ2-1; 9 bases match TRBD2. V was pared by 1 base and J by 8 bases, with 6 bases of the junction left unmatched. The CDR3 loop spans 15 amino acids. Germline CDR1 SEHNR, CDR2 FQNEAQ (reference sequence). Here the CDR3 reads CASSLGIIAGDEQFF. The CDR3 DNA is TGTGCCAGCAGCTTAGGCATAATAGCGGGAGATGAGCAGTTCTTC. Supplemented by reference TRBV7-9 and TRBJ2-1, the full variable domain reads DTGVSQNPRHKITKRGQNVTFRCDPISEHNRLYWYRQTLGQGPEFLTYFQNEAQLEKSRLLSDRFSAERPKGSFSTLEIQRTEQGDSAMYLCASSLGIIAGDEQFFGPGTRLTVL.

This clonotype has more than one count but fewer than ten. V is TRBV7-9 and J is TRBJ1-1; D is undetermined. CDR1 and CDR2 from the germline V gene are SEHNR and FQNEAQ (reference sequence). Deletions cut 4 bases from V and 1 base from J, with 13 bases between. This CDR3 region has 15 residues. CDR3 sequence reads: CASSSSPPENTEAFF. The DNA of the CDR3 is TGTGCCAGCAGCTCATCGCCTCCAGAGAACACTGAAGCTTTCTTT.

The sample holds many counts of this clonotype. The CDR3 DNA reads as TGTGCCAGCAGCTTAGGACAGGGGGGGACCGGGGAGCTGTTTTTT. Its protein is CASSLGQGGTGELFF. The chain couples TRBV7-2 to TRBJ2-2; TRBD1 agrees at 9 bases. Germline lookup yields CDR1 SGHTA and CDR2 FQGNSA. The CDR3 has 15 amino acids. After removal of 1 base from V and 5 bases from J, the junction contained 2 bases not matched to a gene.

The rearrangement links TRBV10-3 to TRBJ1-1; D gene unclear. Germline CDR1 and CDR2: ENHRY and SYGVKD. The CDR3 totals 12 residues. The ends were cut back, 6 bases at V and 1 base at J, with 6 bases in the middle. CDR3 coding DNA: TGTGCCATCAGCCGGGCGAACACTGAAGCTTTCTTT. Protein: CAISRANTEAFF.

This clonotype appeared a few times. The V call is TRBV7-8, the J call TRBJ1-4, with D perhaps TRBD1 (6 bases). CDR1 is SGHVS and CDR2 is FQNEAQ in the germline V gene. V was shortened by 5 bases and J by 7 bases, with 14 bases between the two germline ends. The CDR3 has 14 residues. The CDR3 bases are TGTGCCAGCAGCCGAACAGGGTTAAGTGAAAAACTGTTTTTT. It specifies CASSRTGLSEKLFF.

This clonotype was detected a few times. The V and J genes are TRBV11-2 and TRBJ2-5; 11 positions agree with TRBD1. The CDR3 loop spans 17 amino acids. Germline V gene data show CDR1 as SGHAT and CDR2 as FQNNGV. The V and J ends lost 1 base and 2 bases, in that order; junction bases with no gene match: 6. CDR3: CASSLGWGDRGQETQYF. In nucleotides, the CDR3 is TGTGCCAGCAGCTTAGGTTGGGGGGACAGGGGGCAAGAGACCCAGTACTTC.

This clonotype was seen many times. The J gene is TRBJ2-7, the V gene TRBV28; D gene ambiguous. Trimming took 5 bases from V and 7 from J, leaving 15 bases between them. The V gene's germline CDR1 is MDHEN and CDR2 SYDVKM. The CDR3 extends over 13 amino acids. CDR3 DNA: TGTGCCAGCAGTCCTATTCCCTCGAGGGAGCAGTACTTC. Translated: CASSPIPSREQYF.

This clonotype was counted many times. The chain recombines TRBV4-3 with TRBJ2-7, with D hard to call. The CDR3 totals 13 residues. CDR1 is LGHNA and CDR2 is YSLEER in the germline V gene. Trimming removed 0 bases at V and 5 bases at J, with 8 bases between. The CDR3 DNA reads TGCGCCAGCAGCCAAGATGCCCAAGACGAGCAGTACTTC. It encodes CASSQDAQDEQYF.

This clonotype was recorded at least ten times. The rearrangement joins TRBV5-1 to TRBJ1-1; tentatively, D is TRBD1 (6 bases). Germline CDR1 is SGHRS and CDR2 is YFSETQ. Trimming removed 4 bases from V and 1 base from J, with 11 bases in between. The CDR3 consists of 14 residues. CDR3 DNA sequence: TGCGCCAGCAGCATAGGACAGCCGAACACTGAAGCTTTCTTT. This encodes CASSIGQPNTEAFF.

This clonotype appeared many times. This sequence joins TRBV4-1 and TRBJ2-7; 9 nucleotides match TRBD2. V shed 1 base, J shed 1 base, and the junction held 2 bases outside the gene matches. Germline V gene data show CDR1 as MGHRA and CDR2 as YSYEKL. This CDR3 spans 15 amino acids. CDR3 protein: CASSQASGISYEQYF. CDR3 nucleotides: TGCGCCAGCAGCCAAGCTAGCGGGATATCCTACGAGCAGTACTTC.

With respect to this clonotype: Its ends do not fully match the called genes, so a read error is possible. The chain combines TRBV5-8 with TRBJ2-2; no firm D call. The CDR3 has 14 residues. The germline gives CDR1 SGHTS, CDR2 YDEGEE. CDR3 sequence (DNA): TGTGCCAGCGGCTTGGATAGCAACACCGGGGAGCTGTTTTTT. Its protein product is CASGLDSNTGELFF.

This clonotype was seen ten or more times. The genes are TRBV11-2 and TRBJ2-3; D ambiguous. The germline V gene encodes CDR1 SGHAT and CDR2 FQNNGV. There are 18 residues in the CDR3. V was shortened by 5 bases and J by 1 base, with 22 bases between the two germline ends. The DNA for the CDR3 is TGTGCCAGCAGCAGCTCCCTGGGGTTTCTGTCTGGCACAGATACGCAGTATTTT. Amino acids: CASSSSLGFLSGTDTQYF. The whole variable domain, remainder taken from reference TRBV11-2 and TRBJ2-3, is EAGVAQSPRYKIIEKRQSVAFWCNPISGHATLYWYQQILGQGPKLLIQFQNNGVVDDSQLPKDRFSAERLKGVDSTLKIQPAKLEDSAVYLCASSSSLGFLSGTDTQYFGPGTRLTVL.

This clonotype was observed many times. The chain recombines TRBV6-5 with TRBJ1-2; no clear D. The germline gives CDR1 MNHEY, CDR2 SVGAGI. The CDR3 consists of 12 residues. Trimming stripped 2 bases from V and 2 bases from J, with 3 bases between. The CDR3 region is CASSYNNYGYTF. CDR3 coding DNA: TGTGCCAGCAGTTACAACAACTATGGCTACACCTTC.

Many counts were recorded for this clonotype. The genes are TRBV6-4 and TRBJ2-2; TRBD2 agrees at 7 bases. V was pared by 6 bases and J by 5 bases, with 6 bases of the junction left unmatched. Germline V lookup: CDR1 MRHNA, CDR2 SNTAGT. The CDR3 is made up of 14 amino acids. The DNA for the CDR3 is TGTGCCAGCAGAGCGGGATTTTGGACCGGGGAGCTGTTTTTT. Translated, it gives CASRAGFWTGELFF.

The sample holds many counts of this clonotype. This chain joins TRBV6-2 or TRBV6-3 and TRBJ2-7; no firm D call. Trimming shortened V by 0 bases and J by 7 bases, and 4 bases separated the two germline ends. CDR3 length: 11 residues. In germline, CDR1 is MNHEY, CDR2 SVGEGT. The CDR3 coding sequence is TGTGCCAGCAGTTACTCGGGGGAGCAGTACTTC. Translating gives CASSYSGEQYF.

The chain recombines TRBV21-1 with TRBJ1-6; no check of the table's D call, TRBD1, against the DNA was made. TRBV21-1 is recorded as a pseudogene. This CDR3 comprises 16 residues. The CDR3 loop reads CASTSRTGGYNSPLHF. The CDR3 coding sequence is TGTGCCAGCACCTCACGGACAGGGGGCTATAATTCACCCCTCCACTTT.

This clonotype came up a few times. The rearrangement joins TRBV7-6 to TRBJ1-3, with D maybe TRBD1 (5 bases). The CDR3 covers 14 residues. Germline loops: CDR1 SGHVS, CDR2 FNYEAQ. Trimming cost V 5 bases and J 4 bases, with 12 bases left between them. CDR3 residues: CASSIGGAGNTIYF. The CDR3, as DNA: TGTGCCAGCAGCATCGGCGGGGCAGGAAACACCATATATTTT.

This clonotype appeared a few times. V and J are TRBV6-4 and TRBJ2-1; a possible D gene is TRBD2 (5 bases). The CDR3 totals 14 residues. Germline V gene sequence: CDR1 MRHNA, CDR2 SNTAGT. V lost 2 bases and J lost 9, with 14 bases in between. Here the CDR3 reads CASSDPFGSGEQFF. The CDR3 bases are TGTGCCAGCAGTGACCCATTTGGCAGCGGTGAGCAGTTCTTC.

This clonotype was seen a few times. The J gene is TRBJ2-3, the V gene TRBV9, with a weak D call TRBD1 (6 bases). V was shortened by 6 bases and J by 1 base, with 9 bases between the two germline ends. The germline CDR1 and CDR2 sequences are SGDLS and YYNGEE. The CDR3 covers 13 residues. The CDR3 region has the DNA TGTGCCAGCACCAGACAGGGCACAGATACGCAGTATTTT. Translating it yields CASTRQGTDTQYF. Full variable domain (remainder filled in from reference TRBV9 and TRBJ2-3): DSGVTQTPKHLITATGQRVTLRCSPRSGDLSVYWYQQSLDQGLQFLIQYYNGEERAKGNILERFSAQQFPDLHSELNLSSLELGDSALYFCASTRQGTDTQYFGPGTRLTVL.

This clonotype was observed at least ten times. The V call is TRBV7-2, the J call TRBJ2-3; 7 nucleotides agree with TRBD2. V was clipped by 4 bases and J by 2 bases; unmatched bases: 6. This CDR3 is 15 amino acids long. Germline V gene sequence: CDR1 SGHTA, CDR2 FQGNSA. The CDR3 here is CASSSHRDYTDTQYF. The CDR3 bases are TGTGCCAGCAGCTCCCATCGGGACTACACAGATACGCAGTATTTT.